This entry describes one T cell receptor (beta chain). Its target is not known. The data derive from a study of post-analysis software for immune sequencing data. Study-level background: Included among the disease courses, which were recorded for the cohort, were relapsing-remitting, secondary progressive and progressive-relapsing multiple sclerosis. Study observations and caveats: Multiple sclerosis patients had significantly lower normalized Chao1 diversity than controls. A few TRBV segments occurring more often in patients than controls included TRBV5-6, TRBV5-1 and TRBV20-1.

The V segment lost 0 bases and the J segment 3 bases; nucleotides outside the gene matches: 6. The CDR3 has 15 residues. Germline loops: CDR1 DFQATT, CDR2 SNEGSKA (reference sequence). Built from TCR beta cDNA, the libraries had unique molecular identifiers in them. There were roughly 0.95 to 11 million T cells, and around 460,000 cDNA molecules came from them. One entry per CDR3 protein results from TCRdb running MiXCR on the PCR reads. The data contain some 370,000 distinct CDR3 sequences, 30% to 45% of them seen just once; the ten biggest clones take up about an eighth. The chain uses TRBV20-1 and TRBJ2-7; 9 bases match TRBD1. The sample was blood. The clonotype was recovered from a girl aged 5-17 years with multiple sclerosis. CDR3 nucleotide sequence: TGCAGTGCTAGAGACCCGGGACAGGGTAACTACGAGCAGTACTTC. Translating gives CSARDPGQGNYEQYF.